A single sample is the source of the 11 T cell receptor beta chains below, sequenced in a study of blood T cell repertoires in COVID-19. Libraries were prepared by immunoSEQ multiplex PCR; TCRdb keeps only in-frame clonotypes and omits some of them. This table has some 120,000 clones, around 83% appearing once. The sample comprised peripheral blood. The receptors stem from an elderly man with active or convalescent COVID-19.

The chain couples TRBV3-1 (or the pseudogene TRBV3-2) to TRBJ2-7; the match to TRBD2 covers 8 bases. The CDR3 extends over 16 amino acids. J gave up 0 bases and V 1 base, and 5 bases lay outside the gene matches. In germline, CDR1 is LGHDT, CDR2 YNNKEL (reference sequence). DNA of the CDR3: TGTGCCAGCAGCCAAGTCTCAGGGACTAGCTCCTACGAGCAGTACTTC. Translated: CASSQVSGTSSYEQYF.

DNA for the CDR3: TGTGCCAGCAGCCTCCCAAGACAGTACGAGCAGTACTTC. Its translation is CASSLPRQYEQYF. The chain employs TRBV7-8 and TRBJ2-7, with a weak D call TRBD1 (5 bases). V was cut by 5 bases and J by 4 bases, with 12 bases left in between. This CDR3 spans 13 amino acids. Germline CDR1 SGHVS, CDR2 FQNEAQ.

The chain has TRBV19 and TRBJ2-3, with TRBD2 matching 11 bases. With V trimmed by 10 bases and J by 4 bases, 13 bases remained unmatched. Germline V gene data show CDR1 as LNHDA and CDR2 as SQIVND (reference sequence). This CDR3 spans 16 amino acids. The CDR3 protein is CATLALAGGQADTQYF. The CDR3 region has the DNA TGTGCCACCCTTGCCTTAGCGGGGGGGCAGGCAGATACGCAGTATTTT.

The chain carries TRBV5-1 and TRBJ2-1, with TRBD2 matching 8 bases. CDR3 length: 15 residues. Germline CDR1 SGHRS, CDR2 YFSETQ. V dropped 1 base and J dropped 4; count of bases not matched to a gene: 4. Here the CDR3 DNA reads TGCGCCAGCAGCTTGACTAGCGGACCTTACAATGAGCAGTTCTTC. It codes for CASSLTSGPYNEQFF.

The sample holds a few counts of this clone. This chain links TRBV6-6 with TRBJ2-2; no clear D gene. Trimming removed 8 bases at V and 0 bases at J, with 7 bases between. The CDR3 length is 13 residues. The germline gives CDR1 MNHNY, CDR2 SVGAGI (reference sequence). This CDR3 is CASSSSNTGELFF. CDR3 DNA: TGTGCCAGCTCGAGTTCGAACACCGGGGAGCTGTTTTTT.

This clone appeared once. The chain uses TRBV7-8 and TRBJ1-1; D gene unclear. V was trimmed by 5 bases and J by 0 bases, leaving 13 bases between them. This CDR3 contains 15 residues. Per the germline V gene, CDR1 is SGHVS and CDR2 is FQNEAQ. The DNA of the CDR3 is TGTGCCAGCAGCCCCCGTTACGAGCTGAACACTGAAGCTTTCTTT. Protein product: CASSPRYELNTEAFF.

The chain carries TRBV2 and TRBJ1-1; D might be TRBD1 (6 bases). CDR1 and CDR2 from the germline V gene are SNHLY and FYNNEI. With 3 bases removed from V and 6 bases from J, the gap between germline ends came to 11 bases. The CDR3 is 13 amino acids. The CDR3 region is CASSDWGLAEAFF. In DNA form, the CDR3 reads TGTGCCAGCAGTGACTGGGGGCTCGCTGAAGCTTTCTTT.

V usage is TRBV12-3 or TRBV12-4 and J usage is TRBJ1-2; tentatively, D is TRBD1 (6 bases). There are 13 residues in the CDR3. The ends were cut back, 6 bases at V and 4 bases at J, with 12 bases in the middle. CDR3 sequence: CASSRDTSYGYTF. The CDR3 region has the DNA TGTGCCAGCAGCCGGGACACTTCCTATGGCTACACCTTC.

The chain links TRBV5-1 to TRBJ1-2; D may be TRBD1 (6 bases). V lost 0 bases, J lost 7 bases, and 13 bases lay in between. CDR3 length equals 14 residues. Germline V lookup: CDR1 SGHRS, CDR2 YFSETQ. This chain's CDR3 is CASSLAGAEGGYTF. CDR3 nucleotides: TGCGCCAGCAGCTTGGCAGGGGCAGAAGGTGGCTACACCTTC.

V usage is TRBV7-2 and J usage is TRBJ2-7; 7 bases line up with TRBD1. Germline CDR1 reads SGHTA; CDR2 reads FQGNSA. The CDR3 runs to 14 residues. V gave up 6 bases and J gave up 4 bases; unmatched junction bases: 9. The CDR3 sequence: CASSLSGGRYEQYF. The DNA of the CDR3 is TGTGCCAGCAGTCTCTCAGGGGGTCGTTACGAGCAGTACTTC.

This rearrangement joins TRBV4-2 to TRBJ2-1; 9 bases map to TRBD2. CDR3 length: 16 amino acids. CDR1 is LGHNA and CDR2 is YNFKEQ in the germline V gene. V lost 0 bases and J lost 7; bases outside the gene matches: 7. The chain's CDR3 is CASSQEGAGGKNEQFF. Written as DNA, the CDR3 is TGTGCCAGCAGCCAAGAGGGAGCGGGGGGCAAGAATGAGCAGTTCTTC.